Presented here are 16 T cell receptor beta chains from one specimen sequenced in a study of T cells in localized non-small cell lung cancer. The table came from immunoSEQ multiplex PCR; TCRdb's copy has only in-frame clones and leaves some out. The data hold some 72,000 clones, with almost 85% observed a single time. The starting material was peripheral blood, obtained before any cancer treatment. Receptors originate from a man aged 35 to 69 with stage I lung adenocarcinoma.

This clone showed up just once. V is TRBV5-4 and J is TRBJ2-7; 7 bases fit TRBD2. V was clipped by 6 bases and J by 2 bases; unmatched bases: 11. Germline values: CDR1 SGHNT, CDR2 YYREEE (reference sequence). The CDR3 has 15 amino acids. This chain's CDR3 is CASNNGGSGAYEQYF. DNA of the CDR3: TGTGCCAGCAACAACGGGGGGTCGGGAGCCTACGAGCAGTACTTC.

V is TRBV29-1 and J is TRBJ1-4; D is possibly TRBD1 (5 bases). Germline CDR1 SQVTM, CDR2 ANQGSEA. The CDR3 runs to 15 residues. The V end was cut by 6 bases, the J end by 5 bases, with 19 bases between. The CDR3 region is CSVAFDRLANEKLFF. The CDR3, as DNA: TGCAGCGTCGCTTTCGACAGATTAGCGAATGAAAAACTGTTTTTT.

The chain recombines TRBV7-6 with TRBJ2-7; the D is unclear. V was trimmed by 5 bases and J by 5 bases, leaving 10 bases between them. CDR1 and CDR2 from the germline V gene are SGHVS and FNYEAQ. There are 12 residues in the CDR3. CDR3 in amino acids: CASSLSSHEQYF. The CDR3 nucleotides are TGTGCCAGCAGCCTTAGTAGCCACGAGCAGTACTTC.

DNA of the CDR3: TGTGCCAGCAGCTTCGGGGGGCCGAACACCGGGGAGCTGTTTTTT. This encodes CASSFGGPNTGELFF. The chain links TRBV7-8 to TRBJ2-2, with D possibly TRBD2 on 7 matching bases. The CDR3 sequence is 15 residues long. V was trimmed by 3 bases and J by 0 bases, leaving 8 bases between them. CDR1 is SGHVS and CDR2 is FQNEAQ in the germline V gene.

The chain has TRBV28 and TRBJ1-1; D is uncertain. Germline V lookup: CDR1 MDHEN, CDR2 SYDVKM. The germline V and J ends were trimmed by 8 bases and 4 bases, with 14 bases remaining between them. The CDR3 loop spans 13 amino acids. The CDR3 reads CASLTAAGTEAFF. The CDR3 bases are TGTGCCAGCCTCACTGCAGCTGGCACTGAAGCTTTCTTT.

The gene calls are TRBV15 and TRBJ2-3; TRBD1 matches at 7 bases. V gave up 0 bases and J gave up 3 bases; unmatched junction bases: 9. CDR3 length equals 17 residues. Germline V lookup: CDR1 LNHNV, CDR2 YYDKDF (reference sequence). CDR3 sequence reads: CATSRDIEAGGTDTQYF. In nucleotides, the CDR3 is TGTGCCACCAGCAGAGATATTGAGGCAGGGGGAACAGATACGCAGTATTTT.

V gene TRBV19 combines with J gene TRBJ1-2; unclear D gene. Germline assignment: CDR1 LNHDA and CDR2 SQIVND (reference sequence). The CDR3 consists of 12 residues. V dropped 4 bases and J dropped 4 bases, with 7 bases sitting between them. The CDR3 bases are TGTGCCAGTAGTAATCAGCGCTATGGCTACACCTTC. This encodes CASSNQRYGYTF.

The chain couples TRBV19 to TRBJ1-2; D may be TRBD1 (6 bases). Germline V gene sequence: CDR1 LNHDA, CDR2 SQIVND (reference sequence). The CDR3 runs 15 residues. V was shortened by 9 bases and J by 0 bases, with 17 bases between the two germline ends. CDR3 DNA sequence: TGTGCCAGCTCAGAACAGGGAACAACTAACTATGGCTACACCTTC. This sequence encodes CASSEQGTTNYGYTF. Full variable domain (missing parts from reference TRBV19 and TRBJ1-2): DGGITQSPKYLFRKEGQNVTLSCEQNLNHDAMYWYRQDPGQGLRLIYYSQIVNDFQKGDIAEGYSVSREKKESFPLTVTSAQKNPTAFYLCASSEQGTTNYGYTFGSGTRLTVV.

This clone was seen a handful of times. The gene calls are TRBV9 and TRBJ2-5, with 8 positions matching TRBD2. Germline V lookup: CDR1 SGDLS, CDR2 YYNGEE. The CDR3 is 14 residues long. With 3 bases clipped from V and 4 bases from J, the junction kept 5 bases outside the gene matches. The CDR3 spells CASSEGGLGETQYF. DNA for the CDR3: TGTGCCAGCAGCGAGGGGGGACTAGGAGAGACCCAGTACTTC.

The rearrangement uses TRBV12-2 and TRBJ1-2; the table gives TRBD1 as D, unverified against the DNA. TRBV12-2 is deemed a pseudogene. The CDR3 is 18 residues long. CDR3 bases: TGTGCAAGTCGTTTTCCGACACCGGGACAGGGCGCTGACTATGGCTACACCTTC. It yields the protein CASRFPTPGQGADYGYTF.

The chain employs TRBV18 and TRBJ1-2; 11 positions agree with TRBD1. Trimming cost V 5 bases and J 6 bases; bases outside gene matches: 8. The CDR3 totals 15 residues. CDR1 and CDR2 from the germline V gene are KGHSH and LQKENI. The CDR3 protein is CASSSAGQGADGYTF. The CDR3 DNA is TGTGCCAGCTCATCGGCAGGACAGGGGGCCGATGGCTACACCTTC.

The gene calls are TRBV15 and TRBJ2-5; D unclear. V lost 8 bases and J 2 bases, leaving 9 bases between the germline ends. The CDR3 consists of 12 residues. CDR1 and CDR2 from the germline V gene are LNHNV and YYDKDF (reference sequence). The CDR3 spells CATAFVQETQYF. Written as DNA, the CDR3 is TGTGCCACCGCTTTCGTGCAAGAGACCCAGTACTTC.

This clone occurred once. The CDR3 nucleotides read TGCGCCAGCGGCAACAGGGCAACGTACAATGAGCAGTTCTTC. Encoded protein: CASGNRATYNEQFF. The rearrangement joins TRBV4-1 to TRBJ2-1, with a possible D match to TRBD1 (6 bases). This CDR3 is built from 14 residues. Deletions cut 8 bases from V and 4 bases from J, with 15 bases between. Per the germline V gene, CDR1 is MGHRA and CDR2 is YSYEKL.

This chain connects TRBV11-2 to TRBJ1-1; 7 bases map to TRBD1. There are 18 residues in the CDR3. Germline V gene sequence: CDR1 SGHAT, CDR2 FQNNGV. Trimming at V came to 0 bases and at J to 0 bases, leaving 10 bases not matched to a gene. The CDR3 DNA reads as TGTGCCAGCAGCTTAGAACGCAGGGGGGGACCGATGAACACTGAAGCTTTCTTT. Protein sequence: CASSLERRGGPMNTEAFF.

The chain recombines TRBV2 with TRBJ1-4; D not resolved. CDR1 is SNHLY and CDR2 is FYNNEI in the germline V gene. The CDR3 covers 13 residues. Trimming removed 7 bases from V and 8 bases from J, with 14 bases in between. The CDR3 DNA sequence: TGTGCCAGCAACCGACTTGAAGGCGAAAAACTGTTTTTT. Encoded protein: CASNRLEGEKLFF.

The rearrangement links TRBV9 to TRBJ2-5; 8 nucleotides align to TRBD2. CDR3 length: 16 amino acids. Trimming at V came to 0 bases and at J to 5 bases, leaving 9 bases not matched to a gene. Germline assignment: CDR1 SGDLS and CDR2 YYNGEE. This CDR3 is CASSVDEREIGETQYF. CDR3 sequence (DNA): TGTGCCAGCAGCGTAGATGAGCGGGAGATTGGGGAGACCCAGTACTTC.